This T cell receptor beta chain comes out of a study of OX40 agonist ivuxolimab in advanced cancers. Study background: Antecedent anti-PD-1, anti-PD-L1 or anti-CTLA-4 therapy was permissible, with about 40% having received some. One hepatocellular carcinoma and two cutaneous melanoma patients partially responded. Study results and caveats: Average numbers of expanded clones were greater in CD8+ T cells than in CD4+. Dosing at 0.1 to 3.0 mg/kg was accompanied by clonal expansion of CD4+ and CD8+ blood T cells by week 6.

The germline V gene has CDR1 SQVTM and CDR2 ANQGSEA. The CDR3 loop spans 15 amino acids. V lost 0 bases to trimming and J lost 0 bases, with 9 bases between them. On this clone itself: As yet, its antigen is unknown.

The table came from immunoSEQ multiplex PCR; TCRdb's copy has only in-frame clones and leaves some out. There are some 60,000 clones in the sample; approximately 93% occur only once, and over 15% lies in the top ten. The sequence was obtained from an adult with an advanced solid tumor such as melanoma, head and neck, liver or kidney cancer. The chain couples TRBV29-1 to TRBJ2-1; TRBD1 is a possible D gene (6 bases). The input for sequencing was CD4+ or CD8+ T cells sorted from blood, taken in a trial of the OX40 agonist ivuxolimab. For the CDR3, the DNA is TGCAGCGTTGAAGATGACAGGAGCTCCTACAATGAGCAGTTCTTC. Its protein product is CSVEDDRSSYNEQFF.